This TCR beta chain was documented in a study of beta chain features in type 1 diabetes. Isolation of CD4+ naive, central memory, regulatory and stem cell-like memory cells was achieved by sorting via CD45RO/CCR7/CD25/CD127/CD95/CD27. The J segment lost 6 bases and the V segment lost 1 base, leaving 11 bases of the junction unmatched. The germline V gene encodes CDR1 SGHAT and CDR2 FQNNGV. The CDR3 extends over 18 amino acids. This clone was picked up a small number of times. Expressed TCRB transcripts were sequenced, since all the RNA that had been isolated was reverse transcribed. Libraries were prepared by immunoSEQ multiplex PCR; TCRdb keeps only in-frame clonotypes and omits some of them. Among 130,000 to 150,000 clones, less than 9% were seen once, and the ten largest hold about 1.4%.

The sequencing sample was made of central memory CD4+ T cells from blood. This sequence originates from a woman aged 25 to 39 in good health. This chain joins TRBV11-2 and TRBJ2-3; TRBD2 matches 12 bases. CDR3 region: CASSLGGLAGGPGDTQYF. As DNA, the CDR3 is TGTGCCAGCAGCTTAGGGGGGCTAGCGGGAGGGCCGGGGGATACGCAGTATTTT.